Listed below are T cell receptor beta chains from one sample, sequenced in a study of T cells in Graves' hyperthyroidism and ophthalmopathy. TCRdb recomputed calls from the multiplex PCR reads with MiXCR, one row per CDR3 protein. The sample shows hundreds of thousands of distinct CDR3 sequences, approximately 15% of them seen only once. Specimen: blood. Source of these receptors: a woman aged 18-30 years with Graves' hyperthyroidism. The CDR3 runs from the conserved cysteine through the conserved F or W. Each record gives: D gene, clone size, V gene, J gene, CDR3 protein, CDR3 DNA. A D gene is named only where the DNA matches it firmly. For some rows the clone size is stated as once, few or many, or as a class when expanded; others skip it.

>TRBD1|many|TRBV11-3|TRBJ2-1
CASSFEQGHEQFF
TGTGCCAGCAGCTTTGAACAGGGGCACGAGCAGTTCTTC
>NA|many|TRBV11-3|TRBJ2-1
CASSSSGLKNEQFF
TGTGCCAGCAGCTCTAGTGGGCTTAAGAATGAGCAGTTCTTC
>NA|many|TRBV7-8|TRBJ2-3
CASSLLAGWGDTQYF
TGTGCCAGCAGCCTATTGGCGGGCTGGGGGGATACGCAGTATTTT
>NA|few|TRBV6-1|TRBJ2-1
CASSFIANSYNEQFF
TGTGCCAGCAGTTTTATAGCGAACTCCTACAATGAGCAGTTCTTC
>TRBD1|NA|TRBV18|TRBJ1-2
CASSPQGQGARPQNYGYTF
TGTGCCAGCTCACCACAAGGACAGGGGGCGCGTCCCCAAAACTATGGCTACACCTTC
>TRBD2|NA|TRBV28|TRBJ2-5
CASRPGTSGGARYF
TGTGCCAGCAGACCCGGGACTAGCGGGGGGGCCCGGTACTTC
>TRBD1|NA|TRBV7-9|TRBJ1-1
CASSLAARGLSEAFF
TGTGCCAGCAGCTTAGCCGCCAGGGGGCTTTCTGAAGCTTTCTTT
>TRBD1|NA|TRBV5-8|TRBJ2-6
CASSLPGQGAGANVLTF
TGTGCCAGCAGCTTACCGGGACAGGGTGCTGGGGCCAACGTCCTGACTTTC
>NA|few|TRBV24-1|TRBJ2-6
CATSDSARANVLTF
TGTGCCACCAGTGACTCCGCGAGGGCCAACGTCCTGACTTTC
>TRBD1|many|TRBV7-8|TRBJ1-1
CASSLWRGPNTEAFF
TGTGCCAGCAGCTTGTGGAGGGGGCCTAACACTGAAGCTTTCTTT
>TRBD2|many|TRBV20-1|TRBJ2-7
CSARSGTSRYEQYF
TGCAGTGCTAGATCCGGGACTAGCCGCTACGAGCAGTACTTC
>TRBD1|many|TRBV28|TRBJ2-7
CASSFGQAYEQYF
TGTGCCAGCAGTTTCGGACAGGCCTACGAGCAGTACTTC
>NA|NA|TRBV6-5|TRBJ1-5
CASSYPPVVSNQPQHF
TGTGCCAGCAGTTACCCCCCAGTAGTTAGCAATCAGCCCCAGCATTTT
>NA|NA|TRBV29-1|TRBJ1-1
CSVVYLGSQHTEAFF
TGCAGCGTTGTTTATTTGGGCAGCCAGCACACTGAAGCTTTCTTT
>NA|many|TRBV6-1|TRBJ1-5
CASTDSRGSFYSNQPQHF
TGTGCCAGCACCGATTCACGCGGCAGCTTTTATAGCAATCAGCCCCAGCATTTT
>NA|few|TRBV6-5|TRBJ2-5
CASSYSKGRNKETQYF
TGTGCCAGCAGTTACTCGAAAGGAAGAAATAAAGAGACCCAGTACTTC
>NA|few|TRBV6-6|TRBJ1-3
CASSYSPGARGNTIYF
TGTGCCAGCAGTTACTCGCCGGGGGCGCGTGGAAACACCATATATTTT
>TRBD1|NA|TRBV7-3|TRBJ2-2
CTSSLNSGTGSGELFF
TGTACCAGCAGCTTAAATTCCGGGACAGGGTCCGGGGAGCTGTTTTTT
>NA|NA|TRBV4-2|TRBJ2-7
CASSQVETGSYEQYF
TGTGCCAGCAGCCAAGTAGAAACGGGCTCCTACGAGCAGTACTTC
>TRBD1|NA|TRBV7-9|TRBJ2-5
CASSSDRALWAQYF
TGTGCCAGCAGCTCTGACAGGGCACTTTGGGCCCAGTACTTC
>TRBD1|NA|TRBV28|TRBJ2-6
CASSSTTGFGANVLTF
TGTGCCAGCAGTTCCACGACAGGGTTTGGGGCCAACGTCCTGACTTTC
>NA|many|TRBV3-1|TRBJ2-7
CASSRDYLSYEQYF
TGTGCCAGCAGCCGAGACTACCTATCCTACGAGCAGTACTTC
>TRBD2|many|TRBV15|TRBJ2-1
CATSRLAESYNEQFF
TGTGCCACCAGCAGGCTAGCGGAGTCCTACAATGAGCAGTTCTTC
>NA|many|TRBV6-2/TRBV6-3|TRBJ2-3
CASRMTLGLTSTDTQYF
TGTGCCAGCAGAATGACTCTCGGTTTAACTAGCACAGATACGCAGTATTTT
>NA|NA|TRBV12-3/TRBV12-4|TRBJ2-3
CASSGGAKDTQYF
TGTGCCAGCAGTGGGGGGGCCAAAGATACGCAGTATTTT
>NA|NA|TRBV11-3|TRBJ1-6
CASSLDLAAESSYNSPLHF
TGTGCCAGCAGCTTAGATCTGGCAGCCGAGAGCTCCTATAATTCACCCCTCCACTTT
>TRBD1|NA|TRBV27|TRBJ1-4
CASSPPGQGEGKLFF
TGTGCCAGCAGTCCACCGGGACAGGGGGAGGGAAAACTGTTTTTT
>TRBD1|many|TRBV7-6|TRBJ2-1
CASSSEIGTGNEQFF
TGTGCCAGCAGCTCCGAGATCGGGACAGGCAATGAGCAGTTCTTC
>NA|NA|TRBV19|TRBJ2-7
CASSTGERANEQYF
TGTGCCAGTAGCACCGGGGAAAGGGCCAATGAGCAGTACTTC